This T cell receptor beta chain emerged from a study of beta chain features in type 1 diabetes. The study, taken as a whole, reports: Naive, central memory and regulatory TCRB repertoires appeared more similar among patients than healthy donors.

Only a few counts were recorded for this clone. Its antigen remains unknown. The authors reverse transcribed all of the isolated RNA, so sequencing captured expressed TCRB transcripts. Regulatory, naive and central memory T cell samples averaged roughly 3.8 million reads. Repertoires were generated with immunoSEQ multiplex PCR, while TCRdb's copy carries only in-frame clones and drops some. Of about 290,000 clones listed, approximately 8% are singletons. Sequencing input: central memory CD4+ T cells from blood. The TCR originated in a woman aged 18-30 years in good health.

CDR3 sequence reads: CASSLGSGPWRSMNTEAFF. As DNA, the CDR3 is TGTGCCAGCAGCTTAGGATCAGGGCCCTGGAGGAGCATGAACACTGAAGCTTTCTTT. The gene calls are TRBV7-2 and TRBJ1-1; D is perhaps TRBD1 (5 bases). In germline, CDR1 is SGHTA, CDR2 FQGNSA. V lost 1 base to trimming and J lost 0 bases, with 21 bases between them. This CDR3 is built from 19 residues. Based on the CDR3 plus reference TRBV7-2 and TRBJ1-1, the full variable domain is GAGVSQSPSNKVTEKGKDVELRCDPISGHTALYWYRQSLGQGLEFLIYFQGNSAPDKSGLPSDRFSAERTGGSVSTLTIQRTQQEDSAVYLCASSLGSGPWRSMNTEAFFGQGTRLTVV.